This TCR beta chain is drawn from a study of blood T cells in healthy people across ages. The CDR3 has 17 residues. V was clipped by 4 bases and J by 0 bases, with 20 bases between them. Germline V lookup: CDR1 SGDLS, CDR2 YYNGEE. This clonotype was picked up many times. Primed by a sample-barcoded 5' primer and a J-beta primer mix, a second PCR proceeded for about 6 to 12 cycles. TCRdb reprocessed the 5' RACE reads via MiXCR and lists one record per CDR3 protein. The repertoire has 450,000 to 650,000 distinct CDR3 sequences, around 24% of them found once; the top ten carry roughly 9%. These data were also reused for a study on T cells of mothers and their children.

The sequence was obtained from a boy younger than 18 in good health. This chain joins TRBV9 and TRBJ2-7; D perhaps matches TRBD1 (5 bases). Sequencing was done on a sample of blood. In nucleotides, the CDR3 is TGTGCCAGCAGCACAACCTCAACAGGACCCAGCTCCTACGAGCAGTACTTC. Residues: CASSTTSTGPSSYEQYF.